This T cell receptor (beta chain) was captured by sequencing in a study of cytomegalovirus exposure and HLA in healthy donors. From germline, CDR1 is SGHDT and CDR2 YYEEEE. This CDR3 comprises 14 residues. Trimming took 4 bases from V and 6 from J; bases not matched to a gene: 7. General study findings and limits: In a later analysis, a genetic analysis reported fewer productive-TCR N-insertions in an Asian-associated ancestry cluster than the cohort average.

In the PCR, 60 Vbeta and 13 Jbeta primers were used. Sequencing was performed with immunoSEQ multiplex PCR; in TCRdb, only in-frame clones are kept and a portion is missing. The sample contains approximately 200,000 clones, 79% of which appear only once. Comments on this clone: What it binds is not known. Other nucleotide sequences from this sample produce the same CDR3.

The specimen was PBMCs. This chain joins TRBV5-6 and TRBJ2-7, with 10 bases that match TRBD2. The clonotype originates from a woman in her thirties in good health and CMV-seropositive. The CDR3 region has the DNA TGTGCCAGCAGCCAGCGGGGGGGCCTTATCGAGCAGTACTTC. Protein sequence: CASSQRGGLIEQYF.